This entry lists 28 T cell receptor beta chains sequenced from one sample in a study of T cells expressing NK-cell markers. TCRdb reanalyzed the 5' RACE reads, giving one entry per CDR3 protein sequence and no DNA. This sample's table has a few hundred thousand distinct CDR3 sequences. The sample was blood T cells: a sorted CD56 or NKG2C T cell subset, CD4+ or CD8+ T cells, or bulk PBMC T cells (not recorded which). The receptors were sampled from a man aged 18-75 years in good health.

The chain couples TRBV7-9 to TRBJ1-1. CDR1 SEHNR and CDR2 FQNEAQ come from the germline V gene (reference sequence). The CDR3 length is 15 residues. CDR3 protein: CASSPDRGMNTEAFF. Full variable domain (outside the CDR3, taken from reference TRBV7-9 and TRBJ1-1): DTGVSQNPRHKITKRGQNVTFRCDPISEHNRLYWYRQTLGQGPEFLTYFQNEAQLEKSRLLSDRFSAERPKGSFSTLEIQRTEQGDSAMYLCASSPDRGMNTEAFFGQGTRLTVV.

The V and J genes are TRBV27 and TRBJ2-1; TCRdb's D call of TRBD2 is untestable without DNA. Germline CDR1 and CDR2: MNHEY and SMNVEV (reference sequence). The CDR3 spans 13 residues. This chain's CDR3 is CASRRTSGGEQFF.

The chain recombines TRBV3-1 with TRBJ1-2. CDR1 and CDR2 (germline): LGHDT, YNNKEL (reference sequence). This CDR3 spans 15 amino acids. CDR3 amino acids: CASSQKAGKDYGYTF.

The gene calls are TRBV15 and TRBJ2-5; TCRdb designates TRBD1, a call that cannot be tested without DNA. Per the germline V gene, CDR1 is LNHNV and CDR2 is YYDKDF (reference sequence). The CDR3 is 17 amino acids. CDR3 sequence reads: CATSRDLRGAMLETQYF.

CDR3 in amino acids: CASTPSGAIDTQYF. The V gene is TRBV19, the J gene TRBJ2-3; the D call of TRBD2 rests on TCRdb alone, since no DNA is present to check it. The germline gives CDR1 LNHDA, CDR2 SQIVND (reference sequence). The CDR3 contains 14 residues. The full variable domain, rest sourced from reference TRBV19 and TRBJ2-3, is DGGITQSPKYLFRKEGQNVTLSCEQNLNHDAMYWYRQDPGQGLRLIYYSQIVNDFQKGDIAEGYSVSREKKESFPLTVTSAQKNPTAFYLCASTPSGAIDTQYFGPGTRLTVL.

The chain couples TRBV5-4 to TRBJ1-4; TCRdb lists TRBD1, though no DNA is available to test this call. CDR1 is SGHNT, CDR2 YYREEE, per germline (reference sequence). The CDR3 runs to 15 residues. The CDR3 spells CASSPGTGVNVKLFF.

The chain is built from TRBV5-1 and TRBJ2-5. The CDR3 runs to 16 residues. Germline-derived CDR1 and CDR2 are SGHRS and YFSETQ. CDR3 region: CASSLGLLAGEETQYF. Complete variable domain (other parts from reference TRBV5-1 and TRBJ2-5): KAGVTQTPRYLIKTRGQQVTLSCSPISGHRSVSWYQQTPGQGLQFLFEYFSETQRNKGNFPGRFSGRQFSNSRSEMNVSTLELGDSALYLCASSLGLLAGEETQYFGPGTRLLVL.

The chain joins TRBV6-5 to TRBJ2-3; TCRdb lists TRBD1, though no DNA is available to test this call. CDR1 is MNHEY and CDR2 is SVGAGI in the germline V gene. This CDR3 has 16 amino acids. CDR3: CASSSPTGTGTDTQYF.

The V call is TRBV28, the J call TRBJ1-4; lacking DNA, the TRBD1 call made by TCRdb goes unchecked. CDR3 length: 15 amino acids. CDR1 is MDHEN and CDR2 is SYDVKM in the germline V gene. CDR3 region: CASRAGGATNEKLFF.

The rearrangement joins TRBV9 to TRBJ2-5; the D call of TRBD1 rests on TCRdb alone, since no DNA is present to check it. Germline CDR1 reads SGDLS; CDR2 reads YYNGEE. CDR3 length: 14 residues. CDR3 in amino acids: CASPPDRGKETQYF.

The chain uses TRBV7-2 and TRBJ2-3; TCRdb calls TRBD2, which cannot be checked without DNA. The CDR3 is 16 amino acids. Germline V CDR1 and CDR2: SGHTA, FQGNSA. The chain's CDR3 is CASSLVIASGPDTQYF.

CDR3 amino acids: CASSERTGFEQYF. This chain joins TRBV5-1 and TRBJ2-7; with no DNA, the TCRdb D assignment of TRBD1 cannot be verified. Germline CDR1 and CDR2: SGHRS and YFSETQ. CDR3 length: 13 residues.

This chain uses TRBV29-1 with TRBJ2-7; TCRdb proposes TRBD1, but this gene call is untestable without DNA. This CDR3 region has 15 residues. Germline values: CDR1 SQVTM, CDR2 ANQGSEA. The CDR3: CSVVQGALGHYEQYF.

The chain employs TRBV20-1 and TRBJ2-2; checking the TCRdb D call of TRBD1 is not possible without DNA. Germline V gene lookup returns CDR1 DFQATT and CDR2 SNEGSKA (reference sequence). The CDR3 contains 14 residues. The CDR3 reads CSASRGRVSGELFF.

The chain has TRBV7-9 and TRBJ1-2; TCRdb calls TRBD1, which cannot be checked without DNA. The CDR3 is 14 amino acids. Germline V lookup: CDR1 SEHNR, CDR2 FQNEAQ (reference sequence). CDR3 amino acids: CASSLARGIGGYTF.

CDR3 in amino acids: CASSSRDRGSEKLFF. This chain connects TRBV5-5 to TRBJ1-4; TCRdb gives TRBD1 as the D gene, but with no DNA this cannot be confirmed. This CDR3 has 15 amino acids. Germline CDR1 is SGHKS and CDR2 is YYEKEE (reference sequence).

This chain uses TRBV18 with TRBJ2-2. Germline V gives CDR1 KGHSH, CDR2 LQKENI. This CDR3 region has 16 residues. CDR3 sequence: CASSPPITANTGELFF.

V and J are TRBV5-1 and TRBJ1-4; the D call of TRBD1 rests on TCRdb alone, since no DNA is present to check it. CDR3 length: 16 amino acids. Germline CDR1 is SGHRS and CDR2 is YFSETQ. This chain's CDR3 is CASSWGTGRLNEKLFF. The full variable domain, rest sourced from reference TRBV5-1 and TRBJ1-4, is KAGVTQTPRYLIKTRGQQVTLSCSPISGHRSVSWYQQTPGQGLQFLFEYFSETQRNKGNFPGRFSGRQFSNSRSEMNVSTLELGDSALYLCASSWGTGRLNEKLFFGSGTQLSVL.

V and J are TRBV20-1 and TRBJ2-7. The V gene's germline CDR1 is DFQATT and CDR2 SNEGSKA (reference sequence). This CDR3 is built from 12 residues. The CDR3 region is CSADRDFYEQYF.

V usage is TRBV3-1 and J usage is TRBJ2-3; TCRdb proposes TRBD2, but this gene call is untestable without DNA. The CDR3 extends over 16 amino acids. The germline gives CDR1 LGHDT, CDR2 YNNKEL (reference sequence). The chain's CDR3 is CASSPWTSGRTDTQYF.

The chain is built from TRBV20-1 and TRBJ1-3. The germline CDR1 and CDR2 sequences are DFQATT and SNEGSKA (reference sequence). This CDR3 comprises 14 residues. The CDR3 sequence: CSARDYAAGNTIYF.

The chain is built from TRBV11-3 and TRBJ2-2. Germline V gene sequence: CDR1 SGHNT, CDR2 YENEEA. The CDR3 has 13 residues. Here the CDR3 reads CASRGSNTGELFF.

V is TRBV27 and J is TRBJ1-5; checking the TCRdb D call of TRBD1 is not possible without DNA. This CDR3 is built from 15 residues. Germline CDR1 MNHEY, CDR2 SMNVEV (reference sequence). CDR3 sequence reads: CASSYTRGSNQPQHF.

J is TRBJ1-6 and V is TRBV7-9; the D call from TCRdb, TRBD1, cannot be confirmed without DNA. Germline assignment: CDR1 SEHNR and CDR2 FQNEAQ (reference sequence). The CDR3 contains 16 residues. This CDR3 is CASSPQGMTYNSPLHF.

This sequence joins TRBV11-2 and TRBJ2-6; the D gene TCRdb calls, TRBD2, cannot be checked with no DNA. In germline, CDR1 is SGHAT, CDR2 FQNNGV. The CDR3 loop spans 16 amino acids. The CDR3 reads CASSLGGRTWANVLTF. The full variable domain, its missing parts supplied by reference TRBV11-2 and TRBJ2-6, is EAGVAQSPRYKIIEKRQSVAFWCNPISGHATLYWYQQILGQGPKLLIQFQNNGVVDDSQLPKDRFSAERLKGVDSTLKIQPAKLEDSAVYLCASSLGGRTWANVLTFGAGSRLTVL.

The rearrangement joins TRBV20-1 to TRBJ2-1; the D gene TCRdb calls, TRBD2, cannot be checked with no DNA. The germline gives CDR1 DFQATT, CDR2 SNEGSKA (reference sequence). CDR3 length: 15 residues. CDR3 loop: CSAARGLGAYNEQFF.

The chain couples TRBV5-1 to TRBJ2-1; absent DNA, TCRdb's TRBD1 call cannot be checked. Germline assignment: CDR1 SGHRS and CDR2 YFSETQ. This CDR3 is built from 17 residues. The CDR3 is CASSKLGGQGSYNEQFF.

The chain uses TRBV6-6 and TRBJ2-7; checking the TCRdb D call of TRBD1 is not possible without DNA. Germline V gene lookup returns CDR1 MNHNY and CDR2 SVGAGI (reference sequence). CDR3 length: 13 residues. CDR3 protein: CASSYKTGYEQYF.